A selection of T cell receptor beta chains follows, all from one sample in a study of blood T cell repertoires in COVID-19. Some clones are missing from TCRdb's copy, which holds only in-frame ones; the method was immunoSEQ multiplex PCR. The sample shows hundreds of thousands of clones, around 87% of them seen only once. Sequenced material: peripheral blood. The source of these receptors is a woman aged 40 to 50 who had recovered from COVID-19. CDR3s include the opening cysteine and the closing phenylalanine or tryptophan.

j_call: TRBJ2-1
v_call: TRBV6-6
cdr3_aa: CASSPSVGSGRSSYNEQFF

j_call: TRBJ1-5
v_call: TRBV7-2
cdr3_aa: CASSLSGSQPQHF

j_call: TRBJ2-5
v_call: TRBV9
cdr3_aa: CASNGGGSQETQYF

j_call: TRBJ1-2
v_call: TRBV9
cdr3_aa: CASSPRGGQAFYYGYTF

j_call: TRBJ2-5
v_call: TRBV5-1
cdr3_aa: CASSSGTSGGRKETQYF

j_call: TRBJ2-7
v_call: TRBV2
cdr3_aa: CASSAVRVSHYEQYF

j_call: TRBJ2-2
v_call: TRBV21-1
cdr3_aa: CASIWTGLTGELFF

j_call: TRBJ1-4
v_call: TRBV6-5
cdr3_aa: CASSRDGTGHQKLFF

j_call: TRBJ2-5
v_call: TRBV7-9
cdr3_aa: CASNPTGGETQYF

j_call: TRBJ1-3
v_call: TRBV5-4
cdr3_aa: CASSPHDSGGAGNTIYF

j_call: TRBJ2-3
v_call: TRBV25-1
cdr3_aa: CASSEYGGTSTDTQYF

j_call: TRBJ2-7
v_call: TRBV7-3
cdr3_aa: CASSLTGASYEQYF

j_call: TRBJ1-2
v_call: TRBV12-3/TRBV12-4
cdr3_aa: CASSQGFGGYTF

j_call: TRBJ1-5
v_call: TRBV19
cdr3_aa: CASSIGGNQPQHF

j_call: TRBJ2-1
v_call: TRBV7-9
cdr3_aa: CASSLASGGANEQFF

j_call: TRBJ1-6
v_call: TRBV6-5
cdr3_aa: CASSKTGRSPLHF

j_call: TRBJ2-3
v_call: TRBV13
cdr3_aa: CASSLERSGDTQYF

j_call: TRBJ2-2
v_call: TRBV6-5
cdr3_aa: CASRDRLMIGELFF

j_call: TRBJ1-4
v_call: TRBV7-8
cdr3_aa: CASSSSSIEKLFF

j_call: TRBJ1-1
v_call: TRBV11-2
cdr3_aa: CASSRREETNTEAFF

j_call: TRBJ1-2
v_call: TRBV27
cdr3_aa: CASSRGANYGYTF

j_call: TRBJ2-2
v_call: TRBV5-4
cdr3_aa: CASSLGGTSGGASTGELFF

j_call: TRBJ1-1
v_call: TRBV2
cdr3_aa: CASKDRGPEAFF

j_call: TRBJ1-5
v_call: TRBV29-1
cdr3_aa: CSVVTGTNQPQHF

j_call: TRBJ1-3
v_call: TRBV7-8
cdr3_aa: CASSLTIQGNTIYF

j_call: TRBJ1-6
v_call: TRBV18
cdr3_aa: CASSPLPRGPYNSPLHF

j_call: TRBJ1-2
v_call: TRBV19
cdr3_aa: CASSILMNRARHNYGYTF

j_call: TRBJ1-6
v_call: TRBV4-1
cdr3_aa: CASILRYRDNSPLHF

j_call: TRBJ2-7
v_call: TRBV2
cdr3_aa: CASMVLGEQYF

j_call: TRBJ1-2
v_call: TRBV19
cdr3_aa: CASSIDVSGIRSLQGYTF

j_call: TRBJ1-2
v_call: TRBV7-3
cdr3_aa: CASSRDRESGYTF

j_call: TRBJ2-1
v_call: TRBV19
cdr3_aa: CASSLGTGFYNEQFF

j_call: TRBJ2-5
v_call: TRBV4-3
cdr3_aa: CASSQDLLAGGQTQYF